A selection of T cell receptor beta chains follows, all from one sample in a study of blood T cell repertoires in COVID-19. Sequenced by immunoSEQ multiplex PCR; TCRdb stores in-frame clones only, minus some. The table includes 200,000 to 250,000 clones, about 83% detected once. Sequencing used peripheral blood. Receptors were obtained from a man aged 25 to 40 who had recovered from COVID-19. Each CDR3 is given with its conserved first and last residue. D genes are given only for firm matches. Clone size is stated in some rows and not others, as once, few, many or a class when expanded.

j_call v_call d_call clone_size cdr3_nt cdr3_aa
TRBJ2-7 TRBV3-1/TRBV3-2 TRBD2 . TGTGCCAGCAGTCCGCCCGGGGGGGGCTACGAGCAGTACTTC CASSPPGGGYEQYF
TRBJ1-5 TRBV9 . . TGTGCCAGCAGCCCCCATGAGGAGGGCCATCAGCCCCAGCATTTT CASSPHEEGHQPQHF
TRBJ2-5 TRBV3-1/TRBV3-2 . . TGTGCCAGCAGCCAAGCGGGGGTCCAAGAGACCCAGTACTTC CASSQAGVQETQYF
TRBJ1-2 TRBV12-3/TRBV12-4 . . TGTGCCAGCAGCCAACGGACAGTCTATGGCTACACCTTC CASSQRTVYGYTF
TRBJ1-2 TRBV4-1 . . TGCGCCAGCAGCCAAGAGGACAGATATGGCTACACCTTC CASSQEDRYGYTF
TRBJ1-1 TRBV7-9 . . TGTGCCAGCAGCTTAGTCAGAATGAACACTGAAGCTTTCTTT CASSLVRMNTEAFF
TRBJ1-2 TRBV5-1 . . TGCGCCAGCACCAGGGGAGAGGGAAGAGGGGAAGGCTACACCTTC CASTRGEGRGEGYTF
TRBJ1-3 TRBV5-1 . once TGCGCCAGCAGCTTGGGCGAGACAGGTTACTCTGGAAACACCATATATTTT CASSLGETGYSGNTIYF
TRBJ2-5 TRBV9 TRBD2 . TGTGCCAGCAGCGTAGGGGGGGGCCAAGAGACCCAGTACTTC CASSVGGGQETQYF
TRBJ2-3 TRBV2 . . TGTGCCAGCACTCTAGAGGATACGCAGTATTTT CASTLEDTQYF
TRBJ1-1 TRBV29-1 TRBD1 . TGCAGCGTTCAACCGGTACAGGGGGCTAACACTGAAGCTTTCTTT CSVQPVQGANTEAFF
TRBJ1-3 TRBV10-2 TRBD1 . TGCGCCAGCAGTGGACCGGGACAGGGAAACACCATATATTTT CASSGPGQGNTIYF
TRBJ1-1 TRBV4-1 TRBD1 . TGCGCCAGCAGCCAGGCAGGGGGGAACACTGAAGCTTTCTTT CASSQAGGNTEAFF
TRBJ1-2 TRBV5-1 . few TGCGCCAGCAGCTTGTCGGGAGCTAACTATGGCTACACCTTC CASSLSGANYGYTF
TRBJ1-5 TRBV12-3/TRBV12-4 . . TGTGCCAAAGTTGGGGGCGATCAGCCCCAGCATTTT CAKVGGDQPQHF
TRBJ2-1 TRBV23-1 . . TGCGCCAGCAGTCAATCCAGGCAGGGCTTGGATAATAATGAGCAGTTCTTC CASSQSRQGLDNNEQFF
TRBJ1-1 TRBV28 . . TGTGCCAGCACCTCCCGACACGAAGCTTTCTTT CASTSRHEAFF
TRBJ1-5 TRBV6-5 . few TGTGCCAGCAGGTGGGGGGGGCAGCGCAATCAGCCCCAGCATTTT CASRWGGQRNQPQHF
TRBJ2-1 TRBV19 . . TGTGCCAGTAGTGCCCGGGGGTACAATGAGCAGTTCTTC CASSARGYNEQFF
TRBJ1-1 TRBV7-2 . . TGTGCCAGCAGCCGTAAGGGGGGGGCTGTAAATGAAGCTTTCTTT CASSRKGGAVNEAFF
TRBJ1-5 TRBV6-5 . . TGTGCCAGCAGGGGAGGGGATCAGCCCCAGCATTTT CASRGGDQPQHF
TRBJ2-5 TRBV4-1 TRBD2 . TGCGCCAGCAGTCAGCGGGGGGGCCGGGAGACCCAGTACTTC CASSQRGGRETQYF
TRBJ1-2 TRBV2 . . TGTGCCAGCAGTGAACAGGTAGTTGGTAACTATGGCTACACCTTC CASSEQVVGNYGYTF
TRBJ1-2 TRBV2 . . TGTGCCAGCACCATCCAACATTTTGGCTACACCTTC CASTIQHFGYTF
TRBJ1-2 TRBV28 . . TGTGCCAGCTTGAAGGGAGACAGGACCCGGTATGGCTACACCTTC CASLKGDRTRYGYTF
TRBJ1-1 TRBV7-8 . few TGTGCCAGCAGTCACTTCCGGGGTCCTGAAGCTTTCTTT CASSHFRGPEAFF